This T cell receptor (beta chain) was documented in a study of early T cells in non-severe SARS-CoV-2 infection. General study findings and limits: Clonotype matching in VDJdb favored anti-spike CD8 responses and did not capture private and CD4 specificities.

As concerns this clonotype: Antigen: not known.

The TCR library protocol attached unique molecular identifiers to the individual cDNA molecules. TCRdb redid the calling of the 5' RACE reads with MiXCR, one entry per CDR3 protein. The data contain about 80,000 distinct CDR3 sequences, less than 20% of them singletons. CDR3 size: 14 residues. Trimming took 1 base from V and 5 from J, leaving 9 bases between them. Germline loops: CDR1 LGHDT, CDR2 YNNKEL (reference sequence). The source material was whole blood. This chain connects TRBV3-1 to TRBJ2-1; tentatively, D is TRBD1 (5 bases). The sequence was obtained from an adult who was a healthcare worker with PCR-confirmed SARS-CoV-2 infection or an uninfected control (not recorded which). CDR3 in amino acids: CASSQGTIDNEQFF. The CDR3 DNA reads TGTGCCAGCAGCCAAGGGACAATAGACAATGAGCAGTTCTTC.